This T cell receptor beta chain emerged from a study of preoperative IRX-2 immunotherapy in early breast cancer. V lost 6 bases, J lost 1 base, and 3 bases stayed unmatched. The CDR3 runs to 15 residues. Looked up from germline, CDR1 is WNHNN and CDR2 is SYGVQD (reference sequence). Only in-frame clones appear in the TCRdb table, and some are missing; sequencing was by immunoSEQ multiplex PCR. Here the sample spans about 26,000 clones, about 90% being singletons. The treatment denotes: preoperative locoregional IRX-2 cytokine immunotherapy. Patients received preoperative, locoregional IRX-2 cytokine immunotherapy in a phase Ib study.

This chain uses TRBV10-1 with TRBJ2-1; TRBD2 agrees at 10 bases. The specimen was taken from a patient treated with IRX-2 immunotherapy. This TCR was recovered from a human donor with breast cancer. The CDR3 bases are TGCGCCAGCAGCCTAGCGGGGGTGTCCTACAATGAGCAGTTCTTC. Its protein is CASSLAGVSYNEQFF.